This TCR beta chain stems from a study of T cell responses to AZD1222 COVID-19 vaccine. Second doses at about 4 or about 12 weeks were pooled. In regard to this clone: The antigen remains undetermined.

Notes on the study in general: Spike-specific TCR breadth and depth grew following two AZD1222 doses. Repertoire sampling happened only post peak T cell response. Spike-spanning, vaccine-associated CD4 TCRs were dominant at 160-218 and 743-854.

The protocol was immunoSEQ multiplex PCR, while the TCRdb copy is restricted to in-frame clones and leaves out a portion. The data show roughly 110,000 clones, 92% seen once. V was pared by 1 base and J by 4 bases, with 8 bases between. Germline assignment: CDR1 SGHAT and CDR2 FQNNGV. The CDR3 is 14 residues long. The rearrangement uses TRBV11-2 and TRBJ1-5; tentative D call: TRBD1 (5 bases). The source is an adult who received the AZD1222 COVID-19 vaccine. The specimen comprised peripheral blood, sampled 28 days after the second AZD1222 dose. In DNA, the CDR3 is TGTGCCAGCAGCTTAGCCAGGGAAAATCAGCCCCAGCATTTT. This encodes CASSLARENQPQHF.